This TCR beta chain comes out of a study of post-analysis software for immune sequencing data. Study results and caveats: About five TRBV segments occurring more often in patients than controls included TRBV5-6, TRBV5-1 and TRBV20-1.

CDR3 length equals 12 residues. Germline CDR1 is MDHEN and CDR2 is SYDVKM. V lost 4 bases and J lost 4, with 8 bases in between. This clonotype was seen a few times. The antigen is undetermined. Every TCR beta cDNA library bore unique molecular identifiers. TCRdb independently ran MiXCR on the PCR reads; one entry per CDR3 protein. The repertoire holds more than 450,000 distinct CDR3 sequences, with 44% as singletons. This TCR came from a girl under 18 with multiple sclerosis. The chain links TRBV28 to TRBJ2-7, with D possibly matching TRBD1 (5 bases). Material for sequencing was blood. The CDR3 is CASSSDRYEQYF. The CDR3 DNA is TGTGCCAGCAGTTCCGACAGATACGAGCAGTACTTC.